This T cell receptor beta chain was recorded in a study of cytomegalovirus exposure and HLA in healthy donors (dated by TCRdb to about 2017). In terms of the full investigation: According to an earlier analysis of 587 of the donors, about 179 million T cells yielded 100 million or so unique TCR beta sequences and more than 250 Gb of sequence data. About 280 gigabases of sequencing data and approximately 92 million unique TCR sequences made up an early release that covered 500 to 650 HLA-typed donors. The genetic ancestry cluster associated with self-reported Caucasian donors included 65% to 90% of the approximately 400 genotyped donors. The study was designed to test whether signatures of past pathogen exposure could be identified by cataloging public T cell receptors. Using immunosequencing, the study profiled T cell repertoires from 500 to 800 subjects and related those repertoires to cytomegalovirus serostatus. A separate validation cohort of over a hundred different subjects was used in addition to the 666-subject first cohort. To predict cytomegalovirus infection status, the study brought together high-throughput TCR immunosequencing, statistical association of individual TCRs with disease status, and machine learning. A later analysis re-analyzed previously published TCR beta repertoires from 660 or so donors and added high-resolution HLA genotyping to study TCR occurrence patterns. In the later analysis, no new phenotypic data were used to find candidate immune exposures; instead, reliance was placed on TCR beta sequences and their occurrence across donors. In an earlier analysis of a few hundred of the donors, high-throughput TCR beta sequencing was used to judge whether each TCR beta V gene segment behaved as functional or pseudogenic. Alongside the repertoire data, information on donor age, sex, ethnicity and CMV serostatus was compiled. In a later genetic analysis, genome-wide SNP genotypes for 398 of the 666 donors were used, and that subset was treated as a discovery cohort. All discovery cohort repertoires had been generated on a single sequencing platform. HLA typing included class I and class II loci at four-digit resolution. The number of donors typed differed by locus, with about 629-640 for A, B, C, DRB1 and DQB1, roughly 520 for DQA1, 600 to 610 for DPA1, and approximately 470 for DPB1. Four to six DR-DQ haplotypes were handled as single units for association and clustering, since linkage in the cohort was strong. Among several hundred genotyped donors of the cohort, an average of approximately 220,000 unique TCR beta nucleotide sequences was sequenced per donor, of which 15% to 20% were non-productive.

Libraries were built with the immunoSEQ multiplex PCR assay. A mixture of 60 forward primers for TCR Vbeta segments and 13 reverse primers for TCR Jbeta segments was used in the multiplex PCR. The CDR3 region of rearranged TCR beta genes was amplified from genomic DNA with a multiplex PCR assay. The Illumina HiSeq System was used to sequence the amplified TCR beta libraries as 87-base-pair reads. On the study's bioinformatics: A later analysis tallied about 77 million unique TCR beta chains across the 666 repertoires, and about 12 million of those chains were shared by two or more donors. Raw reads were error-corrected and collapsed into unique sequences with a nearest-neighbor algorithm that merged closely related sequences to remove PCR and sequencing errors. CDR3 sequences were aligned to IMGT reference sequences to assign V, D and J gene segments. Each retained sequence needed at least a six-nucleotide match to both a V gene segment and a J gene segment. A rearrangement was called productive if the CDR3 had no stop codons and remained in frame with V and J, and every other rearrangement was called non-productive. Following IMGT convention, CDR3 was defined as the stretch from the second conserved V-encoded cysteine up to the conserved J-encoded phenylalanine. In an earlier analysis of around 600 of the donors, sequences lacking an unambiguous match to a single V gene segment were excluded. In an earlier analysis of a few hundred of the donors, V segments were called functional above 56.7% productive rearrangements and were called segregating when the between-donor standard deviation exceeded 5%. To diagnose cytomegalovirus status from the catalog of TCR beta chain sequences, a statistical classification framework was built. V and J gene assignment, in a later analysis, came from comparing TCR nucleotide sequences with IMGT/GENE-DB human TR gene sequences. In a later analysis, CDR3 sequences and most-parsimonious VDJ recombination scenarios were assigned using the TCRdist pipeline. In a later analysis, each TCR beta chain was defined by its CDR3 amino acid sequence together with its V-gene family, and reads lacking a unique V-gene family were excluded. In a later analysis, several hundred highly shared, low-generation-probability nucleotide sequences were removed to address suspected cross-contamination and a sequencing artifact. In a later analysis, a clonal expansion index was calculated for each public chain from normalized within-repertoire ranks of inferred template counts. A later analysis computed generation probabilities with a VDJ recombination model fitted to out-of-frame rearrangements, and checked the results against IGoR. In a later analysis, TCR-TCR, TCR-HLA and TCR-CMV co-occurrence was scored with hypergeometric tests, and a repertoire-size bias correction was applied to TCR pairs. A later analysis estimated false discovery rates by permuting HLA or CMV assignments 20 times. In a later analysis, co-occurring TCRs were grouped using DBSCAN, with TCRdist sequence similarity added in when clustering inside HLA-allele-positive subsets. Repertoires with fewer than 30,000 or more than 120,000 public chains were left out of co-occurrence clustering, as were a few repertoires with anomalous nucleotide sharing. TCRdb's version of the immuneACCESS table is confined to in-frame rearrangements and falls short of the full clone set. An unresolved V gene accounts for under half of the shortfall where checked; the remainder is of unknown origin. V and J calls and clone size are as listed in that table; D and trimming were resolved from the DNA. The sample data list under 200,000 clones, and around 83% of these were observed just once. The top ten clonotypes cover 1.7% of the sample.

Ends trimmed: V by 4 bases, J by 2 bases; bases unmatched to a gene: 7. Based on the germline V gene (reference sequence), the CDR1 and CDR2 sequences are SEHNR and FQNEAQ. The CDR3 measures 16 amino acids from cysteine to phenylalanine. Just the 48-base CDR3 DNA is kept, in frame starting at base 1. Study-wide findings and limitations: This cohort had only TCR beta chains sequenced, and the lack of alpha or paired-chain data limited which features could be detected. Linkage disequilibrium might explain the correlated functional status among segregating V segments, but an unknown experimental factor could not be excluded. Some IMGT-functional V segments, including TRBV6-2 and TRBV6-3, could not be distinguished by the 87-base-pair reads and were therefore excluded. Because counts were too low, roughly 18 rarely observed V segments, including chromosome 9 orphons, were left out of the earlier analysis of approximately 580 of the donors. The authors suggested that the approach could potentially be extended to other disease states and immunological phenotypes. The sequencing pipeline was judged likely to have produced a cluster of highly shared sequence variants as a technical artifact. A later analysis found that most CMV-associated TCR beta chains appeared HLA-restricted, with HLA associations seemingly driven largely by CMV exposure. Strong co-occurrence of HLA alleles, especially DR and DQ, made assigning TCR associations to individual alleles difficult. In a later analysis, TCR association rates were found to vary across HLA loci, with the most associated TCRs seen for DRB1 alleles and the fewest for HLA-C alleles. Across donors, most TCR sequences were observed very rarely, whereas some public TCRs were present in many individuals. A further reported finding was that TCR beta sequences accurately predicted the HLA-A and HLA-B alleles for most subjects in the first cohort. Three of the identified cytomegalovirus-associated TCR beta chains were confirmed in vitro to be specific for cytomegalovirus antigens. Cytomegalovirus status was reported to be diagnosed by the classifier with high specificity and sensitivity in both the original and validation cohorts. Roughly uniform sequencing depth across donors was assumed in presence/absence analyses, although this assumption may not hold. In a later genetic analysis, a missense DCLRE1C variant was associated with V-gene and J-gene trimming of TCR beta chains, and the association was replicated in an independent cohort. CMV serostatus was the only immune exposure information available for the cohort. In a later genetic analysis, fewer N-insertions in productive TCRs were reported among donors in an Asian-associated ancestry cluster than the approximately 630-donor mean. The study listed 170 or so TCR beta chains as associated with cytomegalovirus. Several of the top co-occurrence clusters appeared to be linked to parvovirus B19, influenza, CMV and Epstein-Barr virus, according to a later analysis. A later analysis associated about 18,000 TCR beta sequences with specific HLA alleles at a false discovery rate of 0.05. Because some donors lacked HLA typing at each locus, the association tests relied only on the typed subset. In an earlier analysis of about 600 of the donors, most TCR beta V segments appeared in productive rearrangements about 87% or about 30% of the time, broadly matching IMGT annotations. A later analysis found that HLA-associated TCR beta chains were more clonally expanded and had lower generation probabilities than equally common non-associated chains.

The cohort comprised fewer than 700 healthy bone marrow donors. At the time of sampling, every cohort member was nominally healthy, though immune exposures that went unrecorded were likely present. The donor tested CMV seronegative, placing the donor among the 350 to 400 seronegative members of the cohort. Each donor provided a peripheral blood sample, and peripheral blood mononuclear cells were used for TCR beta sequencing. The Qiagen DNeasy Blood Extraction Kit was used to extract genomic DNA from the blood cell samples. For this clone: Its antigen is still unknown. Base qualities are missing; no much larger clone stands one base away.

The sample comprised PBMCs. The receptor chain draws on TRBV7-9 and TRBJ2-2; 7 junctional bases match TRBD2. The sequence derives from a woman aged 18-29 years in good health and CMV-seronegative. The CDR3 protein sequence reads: CASSSWGGSNTGELFF. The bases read TGTGCCAGCAGCTCCTGGGGGGGGTCCAACACCGGGGAGCTGTTTTTT.